This is a list of T cell receptor beta chains from one sample in a study of T-cell reconstitution after alpha-beta-depleted transplantation in children. TCRdb re-called the PCR reads with MiXCR, one entry per CDR3 protein. The sample shows some 300,000 distinct CDR3 sequences, about a tenth of them seen only once. The source was PBMCs, collected before TCRalphabeta/CD19-depleted stem cell transplant. Receptors originate from a boy in the first two years of life with acute myeloid leukemia, due to receive a stem cell transplant. Both conserved end residues are part of each CDR3. Fields, in order: D gene, clone size, CDR3 length, V gene, J gene, CDR3 DNA, CDR3 protein. D genes are given only for firm matches. Only part of the rows carry a size: once, few, many, or a class if the clone is expanded.

>-|many|11|TRBV28|TRBJ2-1
TGTGCCAGCAGACTAAACAATGAGCAGTTCTTC
CASRLNNEQFF
>-|few|14|TRBV7-2|TRBJ1-3
TGTGCCAGCTTCATGGAAAGGGCTGGAAACACCATATATTTT
CASFMERAGNTIYF
>-|few|16|TRBV7-2|TRBJ1-6
TGTGCCAGCAGCTTAGCGACATCGGGGGCCGATTCACCCCTCCACTTT
CASSLATSGADSPLHF
>-|many|12|TRBV9|TRBJ2-7
TGTGCCAGCAGCGGTGGGACCCACGAGCAGTACTTC
CASSGGTHEQYF
>-|many|12|TRBV10-3|TRBJ2-2
TGTGCCATCAGGGGAGGCCCCGGGGAGCTGTTTTTT
CAIRGGPGELFF
>-|many|14|TRBV12-3/TRBV12-4|TRBJ1-1
TGTGCCAGCAGTTGGAGAGGGGCGACCACTGAAGCTTTCTTT
CASSWRGATTEAFF
>-|many|16|TRBV29-1|TRBJ2-5
TGCAGCGTTGAAGGGAGTATGACAGGTCAGGAGGAGACCCAGTACTTC
CSVEGSMTGQEETQYF
>TRBD1|many|15|TRBV7-3|TRBJ2-7
TGTGCCAGCATCCTCGGGGACAGAGGGACCTACGAGCAGTACTTC
CASILGDRGTYEQYF
>-|-|18|TRBV2|TRBJ1-5
TGTGCCTGCTGTGATACGCCACCGGAGGGATATAGCAATCAGCCCCAGCATTTT
CACCDTPPEGYSNQPQHF
>TRBD1|-|15|TRBV6-5|TRBJ2-7
TGTGCCAGCAGTTCCTTAGGGACAGGTAATTTCGAGCAGTACTTC
CASSSLGTGNFEQYF
>TRBD2|many|13|TRBV7-3|TRBJ2-3
TGTGCCAGCAGCCGCGGGGGTACAGATACGCAGTATTTT
CASSRGGTDTQYF
>-|many|12|TRBV12-3/TRBV12-4|TRBJ2-5
TGTGCCAGCAGTCGACACCAAGAGACCCAGTACTTC
CASSRHQETQYF
>-|many|13|TRBV29-1|TRBJ2-5
TGCAGCGTTGAGCTCTTTCGACAGGAGGACCAGTACTTC
CSVELFRQEDQYF
>TRBD2|many|12|TRBV28|TRBJ2-7
TGTGCCAGCAGTTTAAAGGGGACTAGCTTGTACTTC
CASSLKGTSLYF
>-|many|14|TRBV10-2|TRBJ2-1
TGCGCCAGCAGCGGGGAGACAGGGAGGGATGAGCAGTTCTTC
CASSGETGRDEQFF
>TRBD2|-|11|TRBV12-3/TRBV12-4|TRBJ2-3
TGTGCCAGCAGTTTTAGCGGGGCGCAGTATTTT
CASSFSGAQYF
>TRBD2|few|16|TRBV6-5|TRBJ2-1
TGTGCCAGCAGTTACAAGGTGGGAGGGCCTGGGAATGAGCAGTTCTTC
CASSYKVGGPGNEQFF
>TRBD1|many|17|TRBV4-3|TRBJ2-2
TGCGCCAGCAGCCCGCCATCGGGACAGGGGATTTCCGGGGAGCTGTTTTTT
CASSPPSGQGISGELFF
>TRBD1|many|16|TRBV20-1|TRBJ2-7
TGCAGTGCCAATCCTCCGTCCGGACAGGGAGCCTACGAGCAGTACTTC
CSANPPSGQGAYEQYF
>-|many|13|TRBV7-8|TRBJ2-5
TGTGCCAGCAGCGAGGACAGACAAGAGACCCAGTACTTC
CASSEDRQETQYF
>-|many|13|TRBV27|TRBJ1-3
TGTGCCAGCAGTCCGGGATATGGAAACACCATATATTTT
CASSPGYGNTIYF
>TRBD1|once|16|TRBV19|TRBJ2-1
TGTGCCAGTAGTGGCCGGACAGGGCTGTGGTACAATGAGCAGTTCTTC
CASSGRTGLWYNEQFF
>-|many|14|TRBV5-1|TRBJ2-2
TGCGCCAGCAGCTTGCCCCAGGTAGCCGGGGAGCTGTTTTTT
CASSLPQVAGELFF
>TRBD1|many|20|TRBV11-2|TRBJ1-6
TGTGCCAGCAGCTTTGAGGCCGTCAGGGGGCGGTTAGGTTGGAATTCACCCCTCCACTTT
CASSFEAVRGRLGWNSPLHF
>-|few|16|TRBV12-3/TRBV12-4|TRBJ2-5
TGTGCCAGCAGTTTTGGGGGCCCCCGGCCCCAAGAGACCCAGTACTTC
CASSFGGPRPQETQYF
>TRBD2|-|17|TRBV20-1|TRBJ2-7
TGCAGTGCTAACCCTGGACTAGCGGGAGGGCCCTCCTACGAGCAGTACTTC
CSANPGLAGGPSYEQYF